The subject of this entry is one T cell receptor (beta chain). Its antigen target is currently unknown. Base qualities are missing; no much larger clone stands one base away. The data stem from a study of T cells in localized non-small cell lung cancer (TCRdb year 2020). Study-level background: The study analyzed T cell repertoires of about 230 early-stage NSCLC patients, comparing tumors and uninvolved tumor-adjacent lungs. The cohort was made up of approximately 250 treatment-naive NSCLC patients whose localized lung tumors had been resected. A mean age of about 66 years was recorded for the NSCLC patients, of whom more than 120 were male and around 100 were female. General study outcomes and caveats: Uninvolved tumor-adjacent lung showed the highest T cell clonality, higher than tumor, which suggests more focused antigenic responses in the adjacent lung. Because of the exploratory design, TCR variables were selected using unadjusted p-values without false-discovery rate correction. Because multi-region tumor sequencing was not performed, intratumor heterogeneity could not be ruled out. Of the top 100 tumor clones, a median of roughly 60 were detected in paired uninvolved adjacent lung; about 26 were also among that lung's top 100. Longer overall survival was associated with higher blood T cell density, whereas shorter survival was associated with higher adjacent-lung clonality.

At diagnosis, peripheral blood, uninvolved tumor-adjacent lung and tumor were collected and stored as a combination of fresh-frozen and FFPE material. Blood samples were analyzed as peripheral blood mononuclear cells for TCR repertoire profiling. The germline ends are 20 bases apart after V is trimmed by 4 bases and J by 8 bases. CDR1 and CDR2 are drawn from the germline V gene: MNHNS, SASEGT. Reading from cysteine to phenylalanine, the CDR3 counts 15 amino acids. Just CDR3 DNA is preserved here, 45 bases in frame from base 1. TCR beta CDR3 regions were sequenced from DNA using the immunoSEQ Assay. The study's own analysis went as follows. To compute T cell density, TCR beta template counts were normalized to usable DNA, which was estimated by amplifying housekeeping genes. Using the preseqR package, richness was estimated by extrapolating to 120,000 templates for tissue samples and 400,000 templates for PBMC samples. Clonality was defined as one minus Pielou's evenness. Tissue-enriched TCRs were identified by differential abundance testing using productive amino-acid clonotypes, minimum total count 5 and alpha 0.1. The Jaccard Index and the Morisita Overlap Index were used to measure repertoire overlap between compartments. TCR beta CDR3s were clustered by GLIPH together with public tetramer-defined viral CDR3s, and at least three viral sequences plus V-gene enrichment were required for viral motifs. The clones in this table, taken by TCRdb from immuneACCESS, are in-frame only. Not every clone is retained; where verified, under half of the shortfall comes from an unresolved V gene, and the cause of the rest is unknown. The D gene and trimming were derived from the DNA, and the V and J assignments and clone size from that table. The table for this sample lists over 30,000 clones; about 80% of them were counted only once. The ten top clones hold approximately 35% of the sample.

This receptor chain uses TRBV6-1 and TRBJ1-2; the D gene is perhaps TRBD1, from 5 matching bases. The TCR sequence derives from a male donor aged 60 or older with stage II squamous cell lung carcinoma. Sequenced here: peripheral blood, sampled before any cancer treatment. The DNA is as follows: TGTGCCAGCAGTGCCGTGCCGCCAGGGTCATGGGGCTACACCTTC. This gives the protein CASSAVPPGSWGYTF.